This TCR beta chain came from a study of technical replicates of blood from a few donors. This clone appeared a single time. Sequencing was performed with immunoSEQ multiplex PCR; in TCRdb, only in-frame clones are kept and a portion is missing. The repertoire holds under 90,000 clones, with 90% to 95% as singletons. Trimming removed 1 base from V and 8 bases from J; junction bases left unmatched: 5. This CDR3 is 14 amino acids long. The germline V gene encodes CDR1 SEHNR and CDR2 FQNEAQ (reference sequence). Sequencing was performed on T cells isolated from PBMCs. This receptor was obtained from a human donor in good health. V usage is TRBV7-9 and J usage is TRBJ1-2, with TRBD1 identical over 9 bases. The CDR3 loop reads CASSLGTGEEGYTF. The CDR3 nucleotides are TGTGCCAGCAGCTTAGGGACAGGGGAGGAAGGCTACACCTTC.